This T cell receptor (beta chain) was found in a study of shared clonotypes between healthy human individuals. CDR1 MGHRA and CDR2 YSYEKL come from the germline V gene. Trimming left V 4 bases short and J 6 bases short, with 18 bases between. The CDR3 runs 15 residues. Clones were read by immunoSEQ multiplex PCR, and TCRdb kept only the in-frame ones, dropping some. Here the sample spans about 1,500,000 clones, around 97% being singletons. Sequencing was carried out using naive CD4+ T cells sorted from blood. Subset indicated: CD45RA+ positively selected. This chain links TRBV4-1 with TRBJ1-1; D may be TRBD1 (5 bases). This TCR was sampled from a man younger than 40 in good health. CDR3 sequence: CASSPRQAGSPEAFF. CDR3 nucleotide sequence: TGCGCCAGCAGCCCCCGCCAAGCAGGGAGTCCTGAAGCTTTCTTT.